This T cell receptor beta chain was found in a study of cytomegalovirus exposure and HLA in healthy donors. The study, taken as a whole, reports: An analysis was carried out at a later point. It showed that HLA-associated TCR beta chains were more clonally expanded than equally common non-associated chains. In the analysis, some V segments, TRBV6-2 and TRBV6-3 included, were excluded as indistinguishable.

The V end was cut by 8 bases, the J end by 1 base, with 11 bases between. CDR1 SNHLY and CDR2 FYNNEI come from the germline V gene. The CDR3 totals 14 residues. The study ran its PCR with 60 Vbeta and 13 Jbeta primers. Repertoires were generated with immunoSEQ multiplex PCR, while TCRdb's copy carries only in-frame clones and drops some. This sample has more than 150,000 clones, with 81% found just once. Concerning this clone itself: Its target is unknown.

The chain couples TRBV2 to TRBJ2-2; weak D call: TRBD2 (6 bases). Sequencing input: PBMCs. The clonotype comes from a man aged 50-60 years in good health and CMV-seronegative. The CDR3 spells CASGGMRNTGELFF. The DNA of the CDR3 is TGTGCCAGCGGGGGGATGCGGAACACCGGGGAGCTGTTTTTT.